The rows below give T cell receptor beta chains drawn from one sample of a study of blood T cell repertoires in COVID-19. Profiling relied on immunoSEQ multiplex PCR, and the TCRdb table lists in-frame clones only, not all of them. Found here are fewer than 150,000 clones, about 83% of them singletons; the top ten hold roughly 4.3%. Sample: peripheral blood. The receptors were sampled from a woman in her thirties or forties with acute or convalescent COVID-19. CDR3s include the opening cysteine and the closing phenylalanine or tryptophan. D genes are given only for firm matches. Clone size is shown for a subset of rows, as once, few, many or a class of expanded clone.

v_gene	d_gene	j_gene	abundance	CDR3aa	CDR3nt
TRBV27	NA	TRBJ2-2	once	CASSSYPTVNTGELFF	TGTGCCAGCAGTTCATACCCGACTGTGAACACCGGGGAGCTGTTTTTT
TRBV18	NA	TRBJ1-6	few	CASSPGLNNSPLHF	TGTGCCAGCTCACCGGGACTGAATAATTCACCCCTCCACTTT
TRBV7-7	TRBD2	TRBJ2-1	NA	CASSLATGLGNNEQFF	TGTGCTAGCAGCTTAGCGACGGGACTAGGCAACAATGAGCAGTTCTTC
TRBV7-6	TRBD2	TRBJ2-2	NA	CASSLAGGRTGELFF	TGTGCCAGCAGCTTAGCGGGAGGGAGGACCGGGGAGCTGTTTTTT
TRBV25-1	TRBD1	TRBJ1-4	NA	CASSGTAKEELFF	TGTGCCAGCAGCGGGACAGCTAAAGAAGAACTGTTTTTT
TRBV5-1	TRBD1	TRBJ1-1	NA	CASSLGTGATEAFF	TGCGCCAGCAGCTTGGGGACAGGGGCCACTGAAGCTTTCTTT
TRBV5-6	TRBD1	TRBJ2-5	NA	CASSRTGWETQYF	TGTGCCAGCAGCCGGACAGGGTGGGAGACCCAGTACTTC
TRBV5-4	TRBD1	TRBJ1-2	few	CASSLPGTGRGYTF	TGTGCCAGCAGCTTGCCCGGGACAGGGCGGGGCTACACCTTC
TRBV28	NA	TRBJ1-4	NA	CASSFENEKLFF	TGTGCCAGCAGTTTCGAGAATGAAAAACTGTTTTTT
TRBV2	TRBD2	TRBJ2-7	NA	CASRKPGLASHEQYF	TGTGCCAGCAGGAAACCGGGACTAGCATCCCACGAGCAGTACTTC
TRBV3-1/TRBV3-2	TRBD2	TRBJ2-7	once	CASSRSVVNDPHRFTSAASYEQYF	TGTGCCAGCAGCCGAAGTGTGGTAAACGACCCTCATCGATTTACTAGCGCGGCCTCCTACGAGCAGTACTTC
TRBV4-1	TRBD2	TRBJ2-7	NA	CASSQGRLADYEQYF	TGCGCCAGCAGCCAAGGAAGACTAGCGGACTACGAGCAGTACTTC
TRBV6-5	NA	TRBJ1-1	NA	CASSYPGLVNTEAFF	TGTGCCAGCAGTTACCCGGGATTGGTGAACACTGAAGCTTTCTTT
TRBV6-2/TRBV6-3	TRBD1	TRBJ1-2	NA	CASSYSVTGTGKGYTF	TGTGCCAGCAGTTACTCCGTTACCGGGACAGGGAAAGGCTACACCTTC
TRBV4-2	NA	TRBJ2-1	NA	CASSQGRWGVQGEQFF	TGTGCCAGCAGCCAAGGGAGATGGGGAGTACAAGGTGAGCAGTTCTTC
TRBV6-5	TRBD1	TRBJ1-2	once	CASSSRTHRGDYGYTF	TGTGCCAGCAGTTCTCGTACGCACAGGGGGGACTATGGCTACACCTTC
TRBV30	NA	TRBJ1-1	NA	CAWSPTPSLWTEAFF	TGTGCCTGGAGTCCAACTCCATCTTTGTGGACTGAAGCTTTCTTT
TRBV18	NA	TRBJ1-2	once	CASSPPTASERYGYTF	TGTGCCAGCTCACCACCGACAGCCTCCGAGCGCTATGGCTACACCTTC
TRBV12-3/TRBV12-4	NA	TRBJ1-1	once	CASSHRAGEAFF	TGTGCCAGCAGTCATCGAGCGGGGGAAGCTTTCTTT
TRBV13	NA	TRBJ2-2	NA	CASSPRGETNTGELFF	TGTGCCAGCAGCCCCCGCGGGGAGACGAACACCGGGGAGCTGTTTTTT
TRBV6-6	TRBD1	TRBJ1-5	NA	CASSPGQGYNQPQHF	TGTGCCAGCAGTCCGGGACAGGGTTACAATCAGCCCCAGCATTTT
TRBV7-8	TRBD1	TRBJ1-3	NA	CASSSGTGTGNTIYF	TGTGCCAGCAGCTCGGGGACAGGGACTGGAAACACCATATATTTT
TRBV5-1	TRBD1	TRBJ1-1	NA	CASSLAGTGVTEAFF	TGCGCCAGCAGCTTGGCGGGGACAGGGGTGACTGAAGCTTTCTTT
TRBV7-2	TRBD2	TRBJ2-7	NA	CASSFRTSGGSYEQYF	TGTGCCAGCAGCTTCCGGACTAGCGGGGGTTCCTACGAGCAGTACTTC
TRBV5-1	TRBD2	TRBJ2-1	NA	CASSLRGGYNEQFF	TGCGCCAGCAGCTTGCGGGGGGGTTACAATGAGCAGTTCTTC
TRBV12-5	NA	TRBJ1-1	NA	CASAHREYTEAFF	TGTGCTAGTGCCCACAGGGAGTACACTGAAGCTTTCTTT
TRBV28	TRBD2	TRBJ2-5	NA	CASLSAYLGLAGWGQETQYF	TGTGCCAGCCTATCGGCCTACCTCGGACTAGCGGGGTGGGGGCAAGAGACCCAGTACTTC
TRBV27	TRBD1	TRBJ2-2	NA	CASTGTGPTGELFF	TGTGCCAGCACTGGGACAGGGCCCACCGGGGAGCTGTTTTTT
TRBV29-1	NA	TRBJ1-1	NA	CSVEDRGWTEAFF	TGCAGCGTTGAAGATCGGGGGTGGACTGAAGCTTTCTTT
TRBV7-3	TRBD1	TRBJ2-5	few	CASSPGGGNQETQYF	TGTGCCAGCAGCCCAGGGGGTGGGAACCAAGAGACCCAGTACTTC
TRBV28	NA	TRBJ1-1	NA	CASRPNWNTEAFF	TGTGCCAGCAGGCCTAATTGGAACACTGAAGCTTTCTTT
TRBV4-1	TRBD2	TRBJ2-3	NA	CASSPPRTSGSNTQYF	TGCGCCAGCAGCCCCCCCCGGACTAGCGGGAGCAATACGCAGTATTTT
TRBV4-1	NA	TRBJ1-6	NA	CASRPARQNSPLHF	TGCGCCAGCAGGCCAGCTAGACAGAATTCACCCCTCCACTTT
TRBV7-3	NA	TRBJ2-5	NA	CASSFHREETQYF	TGTGCCAGCAGCTTTCACAGGGAAGAGACCCAGTACTTC
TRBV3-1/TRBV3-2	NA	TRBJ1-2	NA	CASSPGSDGYTF	TGTGCCAGCAGCCCAGGCTCGGATGGCTACACCTTC
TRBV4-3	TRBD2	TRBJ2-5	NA	CASSQEVAGRETQYF	TGCGCCAGCAGCCAAGAGGTAGCGGGGAGGGAGACCCAGTACTTC
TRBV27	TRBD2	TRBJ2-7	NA	CASGTSGGRTYEQYF	TGTGCCAGCGGAACTAGCGGGGGGCGCACCTACGAGCAGTACTTC
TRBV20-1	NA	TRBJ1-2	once	CSAKQIYGYTF	TGCAGTGCTAAACAGATCTATGGCTACACCTTC
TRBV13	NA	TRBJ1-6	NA	CASSLLRAPLHF	TGTGCCAGCAGCCTCCTGCGGGCCCCCCTCCACTTT
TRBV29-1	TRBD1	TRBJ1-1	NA	CSVRDRVSEAFF	TGCAGCGTTCGGGACAGGGTGTCTGAAGCTTTCTTT
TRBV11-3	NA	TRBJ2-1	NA	CASSRRYNEQFF	TGTGCCAGCAGCCGCAGATACAATGAGCAGTTCTTC
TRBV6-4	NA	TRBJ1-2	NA	CASSPDGNYGYTF	TGTGCCAGCAGTCCTGACGGGAACTATGGCTACACCTTC
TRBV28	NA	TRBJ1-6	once	CASSLTPTQSPLHF	TGTGCCAGCAGTTTAACCCCCACGCAGTCACCCCTCCACTTT
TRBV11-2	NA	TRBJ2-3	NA	CASSLQGLATDTQYF	TGTGCCAGCAGCTTACAGGGGTTAGCCACAGATACGCAGTATTTT